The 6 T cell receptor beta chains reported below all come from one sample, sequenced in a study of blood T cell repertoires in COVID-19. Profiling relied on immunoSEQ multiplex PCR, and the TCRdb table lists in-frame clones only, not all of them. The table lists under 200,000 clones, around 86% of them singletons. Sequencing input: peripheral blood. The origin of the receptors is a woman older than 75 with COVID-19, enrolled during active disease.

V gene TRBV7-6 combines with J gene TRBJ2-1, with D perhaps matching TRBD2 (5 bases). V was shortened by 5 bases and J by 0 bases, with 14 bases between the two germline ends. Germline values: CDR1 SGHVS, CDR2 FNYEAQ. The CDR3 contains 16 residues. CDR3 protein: CASSPRYGSSYNEQFF. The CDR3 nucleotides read TGTGCCAGCAGCCCTCGGTATGGGAGCTCCTACAATGAGCAGTTCTTC.

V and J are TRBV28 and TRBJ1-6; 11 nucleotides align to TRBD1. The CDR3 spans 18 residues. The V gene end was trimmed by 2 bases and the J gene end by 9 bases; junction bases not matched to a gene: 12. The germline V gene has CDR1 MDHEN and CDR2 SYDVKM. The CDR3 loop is CASSLPAHRTGGGSPLHF. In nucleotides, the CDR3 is TGTGCCAGCAGTTTACCCGCCCACAGGACAGGGGGCGGTTCACCCCTCCACTTT.

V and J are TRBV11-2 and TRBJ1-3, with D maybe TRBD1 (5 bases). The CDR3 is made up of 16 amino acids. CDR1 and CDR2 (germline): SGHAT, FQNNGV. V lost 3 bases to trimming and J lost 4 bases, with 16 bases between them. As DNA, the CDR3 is TGTGCCAGCAGCTTTGACAGAGGAGCGCAGGGAAACACCATATATTTT. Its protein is CASSFDRGAQGNTIYF.

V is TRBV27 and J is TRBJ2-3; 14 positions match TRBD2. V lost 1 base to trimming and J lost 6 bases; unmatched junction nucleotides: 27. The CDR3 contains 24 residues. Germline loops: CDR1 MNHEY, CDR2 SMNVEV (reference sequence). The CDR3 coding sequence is TGTGCCAGCAGTTTATGGTCTCCTACCGGGACTAGCGGGAGCCGGAATAGAGACGCGGATACGCAGTATTTT. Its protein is CASSLWSPTGTSGSRNRDADTQYF.

CDR3 nucleotides: TGTGCCAGCAGCCGGACAGGCAACACCGGGGAGCTGTTTTTT. This translates into CASSRTGNTGELFF. The chain carries TRBV11-2 and TRBJ2-2; TRBD1 agrees at 7 bases. CDR3 length equals 14 residues. Germline trimming cut 5 bases from V and 2 bases from J; bases unmatched to any gene: 2. Germline CDR1 reads SGHAT; CDR2 reads FQNNGV.

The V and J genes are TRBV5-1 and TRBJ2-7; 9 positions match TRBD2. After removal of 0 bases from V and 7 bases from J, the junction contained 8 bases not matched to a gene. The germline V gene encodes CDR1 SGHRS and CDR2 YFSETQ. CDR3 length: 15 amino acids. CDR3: CASSLVASGNREQYF. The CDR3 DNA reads TGCGCCAGCAGCTTGGTGGCTAGCGGGAATCGGGAGCAGTACTTC.